This TCR beta chain was observed in a study of T cell responses to AZD1222 COVID-19 vaccine. This CDR3 contains 13 residues. V lost 6 bases and J 3 bases, leaving 11 bases between the germline ends. Germline CDR1 KGHSH, CDR2 LQKENI. This table comes from immunoSEQ multiplex PCR, and its TCRdb copy is limited to in-frame clones, with some not included. Of about 200,000 clones in the sample, over 80% were seen once. This clone was recorded once. The material sequenced was peripheral blood, taken on day 0 of AZD1222 vaccination. The sequence came from an adult in good health. This rearrangement joins TRBV18 to TRBJ1-2, with D hard to call. CDR3 sequence: CASSSDGYYGYTF. The CDR3 DNA follows: TGTGCCAGCTCCTCCGACGGCTACTATGGCTACACCTTC.